The 7 T cell receptor beta chains in this list originate from one sample, sequenced in a study of cytotoxic CD8 clonotypes in ibrutinib-treated CLL. Measured with immunoSEQ multiplex PCR; TCRdb has only the in-frame clones, and not every one. The sample includes approximately 97,000 clones, more than 70% of them seen just once. Source: PBMCs, taken after 24 months of ibrutinib treatment. The receptors shown here come from a human donor with chronic lymphocytic leukemia.

The rearrangement joins TRBV5-1 to TRBJ2-2, with 10 nucleotides matching TRBD1. With 1 base clipped from V and 0 bases from J, the junction kept 9 bases outside the gene matches. Germline lookup yields CDR1 SGHRS and CDR2 YFSETQ. This CDR3 contains 19 residues. CDR3 in DNA: TGCGCCAGCAGCTTGACAGTGGGGACAGGGGCGTCGAACACCGGGGAGCTGTTTTTT. It translates to CASSLTVGTGASNTGELFF.

The chain joins TRBV30 to TRBJ1-5; perhaps TRBD1 as D (6 bases). This CDR3 spans 13 amino acids. Germline-derived CDR1 and CDR2 are GTSNPN and SVGIG (reference sequence). The V gene lost 0 bases and the J gene lost 7 bases, with 10 bases spanning the gap. This CDR3 is CAWSVQGGQPQHF. CDR3 in DNA: TGTGCCTGGAGTGTACAGGGAGGCCAGCCCCAGCATTTT.

The rearrangement uses TRBV9 and TRBJ2-5; D is undetermined. V was clipped by 0 bases and J by 4 bases, with 10 bases between them. The CDR3 loop spans 14 amino acids. The germline V gene has CDR1 SGDLS and CDR2 YYNGEE. CDR3 in DNA: TGTGCCAGCAGCGTAGGGCAGGCGACAGAGACCCAGTACTTC. Translation: CASSVGQATETQYF.

The rearrangement uses TRBV5-1 and TRBJ2-1; 10 bases match TRBD2. Looked up from germline, CDR1 is SGHRS and CDR2 is YFSETQ. The CDR3 loop spans 15 amino acids. V was clipped by 0 bases and J by 9 bases; unmatched bases: 6. DNA for the CDR3: TGCGCCAGCAGCTTGGTTAGCGGGAGGATCGGTGAGCAGTTCTTC. Translation gives CASSLVSGRIGEQFF. Filled out from reference TRBV5-1 and TRBJ2-1, the complete variable domain reads KAGVTQTPRYLIKTRGQQVTLSCSPISGHRSVSWYQQTPGQGLQFLFEYFSETQRNKGNFPGRFSGRQFSNSRSEMNVSTLELGDSALYLCASSLVSGRIGEQFFGPGTRLTVL.

The J gene is TRBJ1-1, the V gene TRBV4-1; D is uncertain. There are 13 residues in the CDR3. Germline CDR1 is MGHRA and CDR2 is YSYEKL. V was trimmed by 1 base and J by 5 bases, leaving 8 bases between them. This CDR3 is CASSQGPGTEAFF. DNA for the CDR3: TGCGCCAGCAGCCAAGGTCCCGGAACTGAAGCTTTCTTT.

This chain joins TRBV6-5 and TRBJ2-6; D not certain. The length of the CDR3 is 15 residues. Between the trimmed V and J ends, which lost 5 bases and 0 bases, there was a span of 8 bases. Germline CDR1 MNHEY, CDR2 SVGAGI. The CDR3 bases are TGTGCCAGCAGTCGAACACCCTCTGGGGCCAACGTCCTGACTTTC. Amino acids: CASSRTPSGANVLTF.

CDR3 sequence (DNA): TGTGCCAGCAGCTTGTTATACAGGGGTAACTATGGCTACACCTTC. It translates to CASSLLYRGNYGYTF. The chain has TRBV5-8 and TRBJ1-2, with TRBD1 identical over 7 bases. The CDR3 runs to 15 residues. The junction had 4 bases not matched to a gene; V was cut back by 1 base and J by 1 base. Per germline, CDR1 SGHTS and CDR2 YDEGEE.